These 30 T cell receptor beta chains came from one sample sequenced in a study of blood T cells in healthy people across ages. Primed by a sample-barcoded 5' primer and a J-beta primer mix, a second PCR proceeded for 7 to 11 cycles. In TCRdb, the 5' RACE reads were re-called with MiXCR into one record per CDR3 protein. The table has approximately 2,000,000 distinct CDR3 sequences, more than 35% seen once. The specimen sequenced was blood. The source is a human donor in good health.

This sequence joins TRBV29-1 and TRBJ1-4; no firm D call. Germline V CDR1 and CDR2: SQVTM, ANQGSEA. The CDR3 length is 11 residues. Trimming shortened V by 5 bases and J by 11 bases, and 12 bases separated the two germline ends. The CDR3 is CSVRVSEKLFF. The CDR3 bases are TGCAGCGTTAGGGTCTCCGAGAAACTGTTTTTT.

The rearrangement uses TRBV4-1 and TRBJ2-1; 8 nucleotides align to TRBD1. The CDR3 covers 15 residues. The trim removed 0 bases at V and 7 bases at J, leaving 5 bases unmatched. The germline gives CDR1 MGHRA, CDR2 YSYEKL. CDR3 bases: TGCGCCAGCAGCCAAGACAGGGGGCGGGAAAATGAGCAGTTCTTC. Amino acids: CASSQDRGRENEQFF.

V usage is TRBV14 and J usage is TRBJ2-6, with 7 bases lining up with TRBD1. CDR1 is SGHDN and CDR2 is FVKESK in the germline V gene. V shed 4 bases and J 0 bases; nucleotides not matched to a gene: 6. CDR3 size: 17 residues. The CDR3 DNA reads as TGTGCCAGCAGCCCACGGGACAGACTCTCTGGGGCCAACGTCCTGACTTTC. The encoded protein is CASSPRDRLSGANVLTF.

V and J are TRBV9 and TRBJ2-6; D ambiguous. V was shortened by 3 bases and J by 2 bases, with 6 bases between the two germline ends. Germline V CDR1 and CDR2: SGDLS, YYNGEE. The CDR3 sequence is 14 residues long. Here the CDR3 reads CASSEPAGANVLTF. CDR3 coding DNA: TGTGCCAGCAGCGAGCCAGCTGGGGCCAACGTCCTGACTTTC.

This clonotype was observed a few times. This chain uses TRBV4-1 with TRBJ1-2; 7 nucleotides line up with TRBD1. The CDR3 totals 15 residues. V shed 4 bases and J 6 bases; nucleotides not matched to a gene: 11. Germline-derived CDR1 and CDR2 are MGHRA and YSYEKL. CDR3 sequence: CASSPVRGAWDGYTF. As DNA, the CDR3 is TGCGCCAGCAGCCCTGTCAGGGGGGCTTGGGATGGCTACACCTTC.

V usage is TRBV15 and J usage is TRBJ2-5, with TRBD1 as a possible D gene (5 bases). The CDR3 totals 14 residues. Trimming shortened V by 3 bases and J by 0 bases, and 8 bases separated the two germline ends. Per the germline V gene, CDR1 is LNHNV and CDR2 is YYDKDF (reference sequence). DNA for the CDR3: TGTGCCACCAGCAGCCACAGGAACCAAGAGACCCAGTACTTC. This encodes CATSSHRNQETQYF.

This rearrangement joins TRBV12-3 or TRBV12-4 to TRBJ1-1; tentatively, D is TRBD1 (6 bases). The ends were cut back, 3 bases at V and 10 bases at J, with 15 bases in the middle. The CDR3 runs to 13 residues. The CDR3 reads CASSLQGRFPAFF. The DNA of the CDR3 is TGTGCCAGCAGTTTGCAGGGGAGGTTTCCAGCTTTCTTT.

Only a few counts were recorded for this clonotype. The J gene is TRBJ2-5, the V gene TRBV20-1, with 11 bases fitting TRBD2. The CDR3 has 15 amino acids. Germline CDR1 and CDR2: DFQATT and SNEGSKA (reference sequence). Trimming cost V 3 bases and J 5 bases; bases outside gene matches: 8. CDR3 amino acids: CSARQLAGARETQYF. The CDR3 DNA reads TGCAGTGCTAGGCAACTAGCGGGGGCACGGGAGACCCAGTACTTC.

This chain joins TRBV7-3 and TRBJ1-1; D call uncertain. Looked up from germline, CDR1 is SGHTA and CDR2 is FQGTGA. V lost 0 bases, J lost 5 bases, and 10 bases lay in between. The CDR3 covers 14 residues. The CDR3 protein is CASSLTPLRTEAFF. The CDR3 bases are TGTGCCAGCAGCTTAACGCCCCTAAGGACTGAAGCTTTCTTT. The full variable domain, in which reference TRBV7-3 and TRBJ1-1 provide the parts outside the CDR3, is GAGVSQTPSNKVTEKGKYVELRCDPISGHTALYWYRQSLGQGPEFLIYFQGTGAADDSGLPNDRFFAVRPEGSVSTLKIQRTERGDSAVYLCASSLTPLRTEAFFGQGTRLTVV.

V is TRBV5-1 and J is TRBJ1-1; D not resolved. CDR3 length equals 17 residues. Trimming stripped 3 bases from V and 4 bases from J, with 22 bases between. The V gene's germline CDR1 is SGHRS and CDR2 YFSETQ. CDR3 DNA sequence: TGCGCCAGCAGCTATCGGTCAGGTGGACGAGGGAGCACTGAAGCTTTCTTT. Translated: CASSYRSGGRGSTEAFF.

This sequence joins TRBV9 and TRBJ1-1, with a possible D match to TRBD1 (6 bases). CDR3 length: 15 amino acids. Trimming stripped 1 base from V and 5 bases from J, with 15 bases between. The germline V gene has CDR1 SGDLS and CDR2 YYNGEE. CDR3 loop: CASSVYQNRATEAFF. The CDR3 bases are TGTGCCAGCAGCGTATATCAAAACAGGGCGACTGAAGCTTTCTTT.

This clonotype was seen a handful of times. The chain recombines TRBV28 with TRBJ2-1, with D perhaps TRBD1 (6 bases). Per the germline V gene, CDR1 is MDHEN and CDR2 is SYDVKM. This CDR3 comprises 13 residues. V lost 4 bases and J lost 9, with 13 bases in between. CDR3 amino acids: CASSSPQQGEQFF. The CDR3 nucleotides read TGTGCCAGCAGTTCTCCGCAACAGGGTGAGCAGTTCTTC. Drawing the rest from reference TRBV28 and TRBJ2-1, the complete variable domain is DVKVTQSSRYLVKRTGEKVFLECVQDMDHENMFWYRQDPGLGLRLIYFSYDVKMKEKGDIPEGYSVSREKKERFSLILESASTNQTSMYLCASSSPQQGEQFFGPGTRLTVL.

This chain uses TRBV20-1 with TRBJ1-2; the D is unclear. The germline gives CDR1 DFQATT, CDR2 SNEGSKA (reference sequence). V lost 3 bases and J lost 0, with 11 bases in between. There are 14 residues in the CDR3. The CDR3 is CSARGGGANYGYTF. CDR3 bases: TGCAGTGCTAGGGGTGGCGGTGCTAACTATGGCTACACCTTC.

This rearrangement joins TRBV5-1 to TRBJ2-1; 8 nucleotides align to TRBD2. Looked up from germline, CDR1 is SGHRS and CDR2 is YFSETQ. J gave up 5 bases and V 1 base, and 5 bases lay outside the gene matches. The CDR3 is 15 residues long. CDR3 nucleotide sequence: TGCGCCAGCAGCTTGCCTCGCGGGGGGCACAATGAGCAGTTCTTC. Encoded protein: CASSLPRGGHNEQFF.

The rearrangement joins TRBV5-1 to TRBJ2-4, with a weak D call TRBD2 (7 bases). The germline V and J ends were trimmed by 5 bases and 6 bases, with 15 bases remaining between them. This CDR3 spans 14 amino acids. Germline V gene data show CDR1 as SGHRS and CDR2 as YFSETQ. For the CDR3, the DNA is TGCGCCAGCAGTCCGGGGGGCAGTTCAAACATTCAGTACTTC. Protein product: CASSPGGSSNIQYF.

To note about this clonotype: This may be a read error, as it is one base from a much larger clone. The chain is built from TRBV27 and TRBJ2-4; D is unresolved. The CDR3 consists of 16 residues. The V gene's germline CDR1 is MNHEY and CDR2 SMNVEV (reference sequence). The CDR3 DNA is TGTGCCGGCAGTTCTCCAGCCACCAGGGCCAAAAACATTCAGTACTTC. Protein product: CAGSSPATRAKNIQYF.

The CDR3: CASSLSGDQAFF. In DNA, the CDR3 is TGTGCCAGCAGCCTCTCCGGTGATCAAGCTTTCTTT. J is TRBJ1-1 and V is TRBV5-6; D is unresolved. V lost 4 bases and J 9 bases, leaving 13 bases between the germline ends. CDR1 SGHDT and CDR2 YYEEEE come from the germline V gene. The CDR3 length is 12 residues.

Here the CDR3 reads CASSQRQRGFDRANEKLFF. CDR3 in DNA: TGCGCCAGCAGCCAACGTCAGAGAGGCTTCGACAGGGCTAATGAAAAACTGTTTTTT. The chain links TRBV4-1 to TRBJ1-4; TRBD1 matches at 7 bases. The germline V gene has CDR1 MGHRA and CDR2 YSYEKL. V trimming: 2 bases; J trimming: 3 bases; junction bases outside the gene matches: 15. The CDR3 spans 19 residues.

The chain links TRBV28 to TRBJ2-7; 10 bases agree with TRBD1. V gave up 0 bases and J gave up 1 base; unmatched junction bases: 3. This CDR3 is built from 16 residues. Per the germline V gene, CDR1 is MDHEN and CDR2 is SYDVKM. The CDR3 is CASSLWDRGKSYEQYF. The CDR3 DNA is TGTGCCAGCAGTTTATGGGACAGGGGGAAATCCTACGAGCAGTACTTC.

This clonotype was counted between two and nine times. The CDR3 DNA reads as TGCAGTGCGCAGTCGTTAGCAGGTCGCTCCTTCTCCTACGAGCAGTACTTC. Its protein is CSAQSLAGRSFSYEQYF. The chain recombines TRBV20-1 with TRBJ2-7; D not resolved. The V and J ends lost 6 bases and 0 bases respectively, with 24 bases between them. The CDR3 has 17 amino acids. In germline, CDR1 is DFQATT, CDR2 SNEGSKA (reference sequence).

CDR3 coding DNA: TGTGCCAGCAGCTGGGGGTTACTAGCCCATGAGCAGTTCTTC. This translates into CASSWGLLAHEQFF. This rearrangement joins TRBV5-5 to TRBJ2-1; D possibly corresponds to TRBD2 (6 bases). This CDR3 has 14 amino acids. Per the germline V gene, CDR1 is SGHKS and CDR2 is YYEKEE (reference sequence). Trimming pared 3 bases from V and 8 bases from J, leaving 15 bases between.

This sequence joins TRBV20-1 and TRBJ2-1; 13 bases agree with TRBD2. J gave up 10 bases and V 1 base, and 10 bases lay outside the gene matches. The CDR3 extends over 16 amino acids. Germline CDR1 is DFQATT and CDR2 is SNEGSKA (reference sequence). CDR3 sequence reads: CSARVSGLAGEGEQFF. The CDR3 DNA follows: TGCAGTGCTAGAGTTTCCGGACTAGCGGGGGAAGGGGAGCAGTTCTTC.

V gene TRBV5-1 combines with J gene TRBJ2-2; the D is unclear. The CDR3 loop spans 14 amino acids. V lost 0 bases and J lost 14, with 17 bases in between. Germline loops: CDR1 SGHRS, CDR2 YFSETQ. The CDR3 coding sequence is TGCGCCAGCAGCTTGGATACCTCAGGTCAAATCCTGTTTTTT. Its translation is CASSLDTSGQILFF.

The chain is built from TRBV5-1 and TRBJ2-5, with D perhaps matching TRBD1 (6 bases). The end of the DNA aligns better with TRBJ2-7, so the J call may be wrong. CDR3 length equals 14 residues. Germline V CDR1 and CDR2: SGHRS, YFSETQ. CDR3 sequence (DNA): TGCGCCAGCAGCTTTGGTTCGACAGGAGGCGAGCAGTACTTC. Translation: CASSFGSTGGEQYF.

The V call is TRBV20-1, the J call TRBJ1-1; 7 bases agree with TRBD1. The CDR3 is 15 residues long. J gave up 2 bases and V 5 bases, and 11 bases lay outside the gene matches. Germline lookup yields CDR1 DFQATT and CDR2 SNEGSKA (reference sequence). The CDR3 DNA reads TGCAGTGCTGGCGACAGGGTAGATGCCAACACTGAAGCTTTCTTT. Residues: CSAGDRVDANTEAFF.

The V call is TRBV28, the J call TRBJ2-2; D is possibly TRBD2 (5 bases). Germline lookup yields CDR1 MDHEN and CDR2 SYDVKM. This CDR3 is built from 13 residues. The germline V and J ends were trimmed by 9 bases and 5 bases, with 13 bases remaining between them. The CDR3: CASGLTATGELFF. In nucleotides, the CDR3 is TGTGCCAGTGGACTCACCGCTACCGGGGAGCTGTTTTTT.

J is TRBJ2-1 and V is TRBV3-1; perhaps TRBD2 as D (6 bases). CDR3 length: 13 amino acids. Per the germline V gene, CDR1 is LGHDT and CDR2 is YNNKEL (reference sequence). V lost 6 bases and J 8 bases, leaving 14 bases between the germline ends. CDR3 residues: CASSQRLGDEQFF. In nucleotides, the CDR3 is TGTGCCAGCAGTCAAAGACTAGGGGATGAGCAGTTCTTC.

The chain recombines TRBV20-1 with TRBJ1-2; D uncertain. From germline, CDR1 is DFQATT and CDR2 SNEGSKA (reference sequence). V was shortened by 5 bases and J by 1 base, with 11 bases between the two germline ends. The CDR3 contains 13 residues. CDR3 region: CSAVRTLNYGYTF. The CDR3 DNA is TGCAGTGCTGTACGGACCCTTAACTATGGCTACACCTTC.

This clonotype has only a few counts. This CDR3 is CASSQVPFGTFSEQFF. CDR3 bases: TGCGCCAGCAGCCAAGTTCCATTCGGGACATTTTCCGAGCAGTTCTTC. The chain couples TRBV4-1 to TRBJ2-1; D perhaps matches TRBD1 (6 bases). This CDR3 region has 16 residues. Looked up from germline, CDR1 is MGHRA and CDR2 is YSYEKL. V gave up 1 base and J gave up 10 bases, with 20 bases separating them.

The V gene is TRBV4-1, the J gene TRBJ2-3; 7 nucleotides line up with TRBD2. CDR1 is MGHRA, CDR2 YSYEKL, per germline. V dropped 2 bases and J dropped 4; count of bases not matched to a gene: 12. This CDR3 is built from 17 residues. In DNA, the CDR3 is TGCGCCAGCAGCCAACCGATCGGGGGGTCTTATGCAGATACGCAGTATTTT. Translation: CASSQPIGGSYADTQYF.